Here is one TCR beta chain with its context. This clone was counted a single time. What antigen it recognizes has not been identified. Nothing much larger sits one base from this clone, and base qualities are not available. The CDR3 runs 15 amino acids, cysteine and phenylalanine included. Of the read, only the CDR3 DNA is kept; its 45 bases are in frame from base 1. The germline ends are 16 bases apart after V is trimmed by 0 bases and J by 8 bases. The germline V gene yields SGHNT for CDR1 and YENEEA for CDR2. The data stem from a study of T cell changes during pregnancy in multiple sclerosis (dated by TCRdb to between 2018 and 2020). Describing the broader study: Changes in the T cell repertoire over the course of pregnancy were examined in this study in women with multiple sclerosis.

Libraries were prepared through the immunoSEQ multiplex PCR assay. Here the immuneACCESS table is served through TCRdb, limited to in-frame sequences with V and J called. Missing clones are a known gap in these copies; in checked studies unresolved V genes cover under half, and the rest lacks a known reason. The sample profile shows approximately 59,000 clones; around 95% of them were found once. Over 0.35% of the sample lies in the top ten. The input for sequencing was CD4+ T cells from peripheral blood mononuclear cells, taken before pregnancy. The TCR was taken from a female donor with multiple sclerosis, enrolled in a pregnancy study. The rearrangement combines TRBV11-3 with TRBJ1-2; the D gene remains uncertain. The CDR3 protein sequence reads: CASSLDRGSWMGYTF. The DNA sequence is TGTGCCAGCAGCTTAGATCGCGGGAGCTGGATGGGCTACACCTTC.